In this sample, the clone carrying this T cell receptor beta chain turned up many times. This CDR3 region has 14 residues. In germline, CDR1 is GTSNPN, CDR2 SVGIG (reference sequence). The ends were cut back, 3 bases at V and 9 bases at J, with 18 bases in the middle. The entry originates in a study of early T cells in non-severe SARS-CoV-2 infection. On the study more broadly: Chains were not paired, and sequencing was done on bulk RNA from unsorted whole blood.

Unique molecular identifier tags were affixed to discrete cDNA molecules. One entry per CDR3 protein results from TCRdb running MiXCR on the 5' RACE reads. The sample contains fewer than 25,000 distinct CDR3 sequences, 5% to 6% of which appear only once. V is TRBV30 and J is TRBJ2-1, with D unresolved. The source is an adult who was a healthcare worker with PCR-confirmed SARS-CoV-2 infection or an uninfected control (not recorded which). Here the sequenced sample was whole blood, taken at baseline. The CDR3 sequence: CAWSNTRKLAEQFF. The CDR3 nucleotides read TGTGCCTGGAGCAACACCAGGAAGTTGGCTGAGCAGTTCTTC. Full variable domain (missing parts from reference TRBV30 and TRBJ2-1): SQTIHQWPATLVQPVGSPLSLECTVEGTSNPNLYWYRQAAGRGLQLLFYSVGIGQISSEVPQNLSASRPQDRQFILSSKKLLLSDSGFYLCAWSNTRKLAEQFFGPGTRLTVL.